A selection of T cell receptor beta chains follows, all from one sample in a study of read filtering for tumor transcriptome and immune sequencing. TCRdb called the reads again in MiXCR, with one record for every CDR3 protein. The sample holds 14,000 to 15,000 distinct CDR3 sequences; around 21% are singletons and the top ten take about 84%. The sample comprised a population of CD138-negative cells sorted from bone marrow. All receptors come from a donor aged 40 or older with multiple myeloma. Each CDR3 is given with its conserved first and last residue. The D gene is left open where the match is weak. Not all rows give a size; the values are once, few, many and, for expanded clones, a class.

V gene: TRBV4-3
D gene: TRBD2
clone size: -
J gene: TRBJ2-3
CDR3 DNA: TGCGCCAGCAGCCAAGCGAACCTAGCGGGAGCCCGAACAGATACGCAGTATTTT
CDR3 protein: CASSQANLAGARTDTQYF

V gene: TRBV6-1
D gene: -
clone size: -
J gene: TRBJ2-1
CDR3 DNA: TGTGCCACCCAAGTGAGCGAGATTAGCTCCTACAATGAGCGGTTCTTC
CDR3 protein: CATQVSEISSYNERFF

V gene: TRBV28
D gene: -
clone size: many
J gene: TRBJ1-1
CDR3 DNA: TGTGCCAGCAGTTCCCCCCCGGGCCTCGAGGCTTTCTTT
CDR3 protein: CASSSPPGLEAFF

V gene: TRBV4-1
D gene: TRBD2
clone size: many
J gene: TRBJ2-6
CDR3 DNA: TGCGCCAGCAGCCAAGATTATCTCGGGGGGTCTGGGGCCAACGTCCTGACTTTC
CDR3 protein: CASSQDYLGGSGANVLTF

V gene: TRBV3-1
D gene: -
clone size: few
J gene: TRBJ1-2
CDR3 DNA: TGTGCCAGCAGCCAAGCCATAGGTTTTGGCTACACCTTC
CDR3 protein: CASSQAIGFGYTF

V gene: TRBV20-1
D gene: -
clone size: -
J gene: TRBJ1-2
CDR3 DNA: -
CDR3 protein: CSAIGAGNYGCTF

V gene: TRBV12-3/TRBV12-4
D gene: -
clone size: many
J gene: TRBJ1-2
CDR3 DNA: TGTGCCAGCGGTCCGGGGGGCCCCAGCTACACCTTC
CDR3 protein: CASGPGGPSYTF

V gene: TRBV11-2
D gene: TRBD2
clone size: few
J gene: TRBJ2-3
CDR3 DNA: TGTGCCAGCAGCTTACCCACTAGCGGGGGGACCCATACGCAGTATTTT
CDR3 protein: CASSLPTSGGTHTQYF

V gene: TRBV6-6
D gene: -
clone size: -
J gene: TRBJ2-5
CDR3 DNA: TGTGCCAGCAGTGGACTAAAAGAGACCCAGTACTTC
CDR3 protein: CASSGLKETQYF

V gene: TRBV7-9
D gene: -
clone size: many
J gene: TRBJ1-1
CDR3 DNA: TGTGCCAGCAGCTGGGGAGCGAACACTGAAGCTTTCTTT
CDR3 protein: CASSWGANTEAFF

V gene: TRBV6-5
D gene: -
clone size: many
J gene: TRBJ2-6
CDR3 DNA: TGTGCCAGCAGTTACGGAAGGGAGACCAACGTCCTGACTTTC
CDR3 protein: CASSYGRETNVLTF

V gene: TRBV12-3/TRBV12-4
D gene: -
clone size: many
J gene: TRBJ2-1
CDR3 DNA: TGTGCCAGCAGTTTCTACAATGAGCAGTTCTTC
CDR3 protein: CASSFYNEQFF

V gene: TRBV27
D gene: TRBD1
clone size: few
J gene: TRBJ1-1
CDR3 DNA: TGTGCCAGCAGTCGACGGGACAGTCGCACTGAAGCTTTCTTT
CDR3 protein: CASSRRDSRTEAFF

V gene: TRBV3-1
D gene: TRBD2
clone size: many
J gene: TRBJ2-1
CDR3 DNA: TGTGCCAGCAACCGAGCGGGAGGCCTCTACAATGAGCAGTTCTTC
CDR3 protein: CASNRAGGLYNEQFF

V gene: TRBV30
D gene: -
clone size: -
J gene: TRBJ2-5
CDR3 DNA: TGTGCCTGGAGTGTTGAGTGGGACTGGGAAGAGACCCAGTACTTC
CDR3 protein: CAWSVEWDWEETQYF

V gene: TRBV27
D gene: TRBD1
clone size: many
J gene: TRBJ2-7
CDR3 DNA: TGTGCCAGCAGTTTAGGGACAGGGCTAACCTACGAGCAGTACTTC
CDR3 protein: CASSLGTGLTYEQYF

V gene: TRBV30
D gene: TRBD1
clone size: -
J gene: TRBJ1-5
CDR3 DNA: TGTGCCTGGAGCCTAAACAGGGGTCCATCGGTAGTTCAGCCCCAGCATTTT
CDR3 protein: CAWSLNRGPSVVQPQHF

V gene: TRBV20-1
D gene: TRBD1
clone size: many
J gene: TRBJ2-7
CDR3 DNA: TGCAGTGCTTATGACAGGGGGCTAAGCAAAGGCTACGAGCAGTACTTC
CDR3 protein: CSAYDRGLSKGYEQYF

V gene: TRBV7-3
D gene: -
clone size: many
J gene: TRBJ2-3
CDR3 DNA: TGTGCCAGCAGCCCGATGGGGGGGGCGAGCACAGATACGCAGTATTTT
CDR3 protein: CASSPMGGASTDTQYF

V gene: TRBV7-7
D gene: TRBD2
clone size: many
J gene: TRBJ2-7
CDR3 DNA: TGTGCTAGCAGCTTACGCGGACTAGGTCGGAGCGAGCAGTACTTC
CDR3 protein: CASSLRGLGRSEQYF

V gene: TRBV7-2
D gene: TRBD1
clone size: -
J gene: TRBJ2-3
CDR3 DNA: TGTGCCAGCAGCAACCCCGTTGGGACAGGAACAGATACGCAGTATTTT
CDR3 protein: CASSNPVGTGTDTQYF

V gene: TRBV24-1
D gene: TRBD2
clone size: many
J gene: TRBJ2-1
CDR3 DNA: TGTGCCACCAGTGATTTGTCGGGAGGGATTTACAATGAGCAGTTCTTC
CDR3 protein: CATSDLSGGIYNEQFF

V gene: TRBV6-6
D gene: TRBD1
clone size: many
J gene: TRBJ2-1
CDR3 DNA: TGTGCCAGCAGTTATGGGACAGGGAGTGGTGAGCAGTTCTTC
CDR3 protein: CASSYGTGSGEQFF

V gene: TRBV7-9
D gene: TRBD2
clone size: -
J gene: TRBJ2-7
CDR3 DNA: TGTGCCAGCAGCTTAGCTGGGACTAGCTCGTACGAGCAGTACTTC
CDR3 protein: CASSLAGTSSYEQYF

V gene: TRBV10-3
D gene: -
clone size: many
J gene: TRBJ2-5
CDR3 DNA: TGTGCCATCAGTGAGGCAGGCGCGGTGCGAGACTTC
CDR3 protein: CAISEAGAVRDF

V gene: TRBV12-3/TRBV12-4
D gene: -
clone size: many
J gene: TRBJ2-2
CDR3 DNA: TGTGCCAGCGAAGTGGGGGGCACCGGGGAGCTGTTTTTT
CDR3 protein: CASEVGGTGELFF

V gene: TRBV11-2
D gene: TRBD1
clone size: many
J gene: TRBJ1-6
CDR3 DNA: TGTGCCAGCAGCTCCGGGACAGGGGGGAATTCACCCCTCCACTTT
CDR3 protein: CASSSGTGGNSPLHF

V gene: TRBV12-3/TRBV12-4
D gene: -
clone size: many
J gene: TRBJ2-7
CDR3 DNA: TGTGCCAGCAGTTTAGGGACTTACTACGAGCAGTACTTC
CDR3 protein: CASSLGTYYEQYF

V gene: TRBV7-9
D gene: TRBD1
clone size: -
J gene: TRBJ2-7
CDR3 DNA: TGTGCCAGCAGCTTGGGGACAGGGGCCTACGAGCAGTACTTC
CDR3 protein: CASSLGTGAYEQYF

V gene: TRBV20-1
D gene: TRBD1
clone size: many
J gene: TRBJ1-6
CDR3 DNA: TGCAGTGCTAGAGGCTACAGGGGTAATAATTCACCCCTCCACTTT
CDR3 protein: CSARGYRGNNSPLHF

V gene: TRBV15
D gene: -
clone size: few
J gene: TRBJ2-1
CDR3 DNA: TGTGCCACCGGGGCACAGTACAATGAGCAGTTCTTC
CDR3 protein: CATGAQYNEQFF

V gene: TRBV7-9
D gene: -
clone size: -
J gene: TRBJ2-1
CDR3 DNA: TGTGCCAGCAGCTGGGCGTCAGGTGAGCAGTTCTTC
CDR3 protein: CASSWASGEQFF

V gene: TRBV5-1
D gene: -
clone size: few
J gene: TRBJ1-5
CDR3 DNA: TGCGCCAGCAGCGATTCACCTCTAGGAATGATTGGGGCCACAGATACGCAGCATTTT
CDR3 protein: CASSDSPLGMIGATDTQHF

V gene: TRBV4-1
D gene: -
clone size: many
J gene: TRBJ1-1
CDR3 DNA: TGCGCCAGCAGCCAAACCCTTGGTCTCTTGGAAGCTTTCTTT
CDR3 protein: CASSQTLGLLEAFF

V gene: TRBV7-2
D gene: -
clone size: many
J gene: TRBJ2-5
CDR3 DNA: TGTGCCAGCAGTTCGGGCACCTTAGTAGGAGCGGGCCAAGAGACCCAGTACTTC
CDR3 protein: CASSSGTLVGAGQETQYF

V gene: TRBV7-8
D gene: -
clone size: -
J gene: TRBJ2-3
CDR3 DNA: TGTGCCAGCAGCCGCGCGCTGGGTGGTGGCACAGATACGCAGTATTTT
CDR3 protein: CASSRALGGGTDTQYF

V gene: TRBV7-8
D gene: -
clone size: few
J gene: TRBJ2-3
CDR3 DNA: TGTGCCAGCAGCCCCACTAGCACAGATACGCAGTATTTT
CDR3 protein: CASSPTSTDTQYF

V gene: TRBV9
D gene: TRBD1
clone size: many
J gene: TRBJ1-4
CDR3 DNA: TGTGCCAGCAGCCCTCACTCCGGGACAGGGAATGTAAAACTGTTTTTT
CDR3 protein: CASSPHSGTGNVKLFF

V gene: TRBV5-4
D gene: -
clone size: -
J gene: TRBJ2-3
CDR3 DNA: TGTGCCAGCAGCTTACCGGGAGCCGCAGATACGCAGTATTTT
CDR3 protein: CASSLPGAADTQYF

V gene: TRBV4-2
D gene: TRBD2
clone size: -
J gene: TRBJ2-5
CDR3 DNA: TGTGCCAGCAGCCCGACTAGCGGGGGGCACCAAGAGACCCAGTACTTC
CDR3 protein: CASSPTSGGHQETQYF

V gene: TRBV5-1
D gene: -
clone size: -
J gene: TRBJ2-5
CDR3 DNA: TGCGCCAGCAGCACGTACCAAGAGACCCAGTACTTC
CDR3 protein: CASSTYQETQYF

V gene: TRBV14
D gene: -
clone size: -
J gene: TRBJ1-3
CDR3 DNA: TGTGCCAGCAGCCAAGACAGGGGAGTTGGAAACACCATATATTTT
CDR3 protein: CASSQDRGVGNTIYF

V gene: TRBV20-1
D gene: TRBD2
clone size: few
J gene: TRBJ2-7
CDR3 DNA: TGCAGTGCTGAGCCTGGGAGGGGTGACTCCTACGAGCAGTACTTC
CDR3 protein: CSAEPGRGDSYEQYF

V gene: TRBV11-2
D gene: -
clone size: few
J gene: TRBJ2-6
CDR3 DNA: TGTGCCAGCAGCTTAGGAGCTGGGGCCAACGTCCTGACTTTC
CDR3 protein: CASSLGAGANVLTF

V gene: TRBV2
D gene: -
clone size: once
J gene: TRBJ1-5
CDR3 DNA: TGTGCCAGCACCCCACATAGGGCTCAGCCCCAGCATTTT
CDR3 protein: CASTPHRAQPQHF

V gene: TRBV10-3
D gene: -
clone size: many
J gene: TRBJ2-5
CDR3 DNA: TGTGCCATCAGTGAGCCACTTCTCAGCGGGGAGACCCAGTACTTC
CDR3 protein: CAISEPLLSGETQYF

V gene: TRBV12-3/TRBV12-4
D gene: TRBD1
clone size: many
J gene: TRBJ1-5
CDR3 DNA: TGTGCCAGCAGTTTACAGACAGGGGGCGGCCAGCCCCAGCATTTT
CDR3 protein: CASSLQTGGGQPQHF

V gene: TRBV2
D gene: -
clone size: few
J gene: TRBJ1-1
CDR3 DNA: TGTGCCAGCGCGGGGGGTACTGAAGCTTTCTTT
CDR3 protein: CASAGGTEAFF

V gene: TRBV20-1
D gene: TRBD1
clone size: many
J gene: TRBJ2-1
CDR3 DNA: TGCAGTGCTAGAGACGGCGGAACAGGGGGACGGGAGCAGTTCTTC
CDR3 protein: CSARDGGTGGREQFF

V gene: TRBV7-2
D gene: TRBD2
clone size: -
J gene: TRBJ2-5
CDR3 DNA: TGTGCCAGCAGGAGATCTAGCGGGGGGGCCATAGAGACCCAGTACTTC
CDR3 protein: CASRRSSGGAIETQYF

V gene: TRBV20-1
D gene: -
clone size: -
J gene: TRBJ1-5
CDR3 DNA: TGCAGTGCTAGTAGCCAAAGCAATCAGCCCCAGCATTTT
CDR3 protein: CSASSQSNQPQHF

V gene: TRBV9
D gene: -
clone size: -
J gene: TRBJ2-3
CDR3 DNA: TGTGCCAGTAGCGGTATCACAGATACGCAGTATTTT
CDR3 protein: CASSGITDTQYF

V gene: TRBV6-6
D gene: -
clone size: few
J gene: TRBJ1-2
CDR3 DNA: TGTGCCAGCAGTCTCTCTGGGCAGGGGAAGACCTATGGCTACACCTTC
CDR3 protein: CASSLSGQGKTYGYTF

V gene: TRBV20-1
D gene: -
clone size: -
J gene: TRBJ2-3
CDR3 DNA: TGCAGCGCTGGGCAGACTAACACAGATACGCAGTATTTT
CDR3 protein: CSAGQTNTDTQYF